This T cell receptor beta chain came from a study of identical twins. Each donor (without exception) was a healthy Caucasian. V gave up 7 bases and J gave up 4 bases, with 8 bases separating them. The CDR3 sequence is 12 residues long. Study-level points and caveats: There was more out-of-frame TCR alpha sharing in monozygotic twins than models estimated.

Each CDR3 protein gets one entry after TCRdb re-called the 5' RACE reads with MiXCR. The table includes more than 200,000 distinct CDR3 sequences, around 10% detected once. In its sample, this clonotype was seen a few times. Its cognate antigen is unknown. This TCR was recovered from a woman younger than 35 in good health. The genes are TRBV12-3 or TRBV12-4 and TRBJ1-5; the D gene is possibly TRBD1 (5 bases). Sequencing used memory (CD45RO+) T cells sorted from blood. This CDR3 is CASNYRNQPQHF. CDR3 DNA sequence: TGTGCCAGCAACTACAGGAATCAGCCCCAGCATTTT.